This TCR beta chain was identified during a study of blood T cell repertoires in COVID-19. Produced via immunoSEQ multiplex PCR; TCRdb's table is partial and in-frame only. The data show around 120,000 clones, about 80% seen once. Sequencing used peripheral blood. This TCR was recovered from a man aged 35 to 55 with active or convalescent COVID-19.

The DNA of the CDR3 is TGTGCCTGGAGTGGTACCGGGACAGGGCACTACGAGCAGTACTTC. This translates into CAWSGTGTGHYEQYF. The chain joins TRBV30 to TRBJ2-7; 9 bases are shared with TRBD1. Unmatched junction bases numbered 7, after V lost 1 base and J lost 3 bases. The CDR3 is 15 amino acids. CDR1 is GTSNPN and CDR2 is SVGIG in the germline V gene (reference sequence).